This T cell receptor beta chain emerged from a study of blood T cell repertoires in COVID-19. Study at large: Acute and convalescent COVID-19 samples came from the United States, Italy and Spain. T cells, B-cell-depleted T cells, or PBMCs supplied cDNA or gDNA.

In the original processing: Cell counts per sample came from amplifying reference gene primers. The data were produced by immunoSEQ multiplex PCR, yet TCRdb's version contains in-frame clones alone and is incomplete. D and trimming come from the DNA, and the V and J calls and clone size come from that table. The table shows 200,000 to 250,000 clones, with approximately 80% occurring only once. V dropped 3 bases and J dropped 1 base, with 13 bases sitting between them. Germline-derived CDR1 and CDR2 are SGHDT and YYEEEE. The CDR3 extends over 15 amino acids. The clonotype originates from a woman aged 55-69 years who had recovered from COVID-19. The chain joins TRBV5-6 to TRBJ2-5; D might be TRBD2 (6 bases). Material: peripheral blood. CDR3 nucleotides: TGTGCCAGCAGCTCTACCTTAGCGGCCCAAGAGACCCAGTACTTC. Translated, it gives CASSSTLAAQETQYF.